This record covers a single T cell receptor beta chain. The CDR3 runs 15 residues. Germline lookup yields CDR1 SGHDT and CDR2 YYEEEE. Trimming pared 2 bases from V and 6 bases from J, leaving 14 bases between. These data come from a study of T cell responses to AZD1222 COVID-19 vaccine. TCRdb keeps only in-frame clones here, not all; method: immunoSEQ multiplex PCR. The data show approximately 110,000 clones, with roughly nine tenths seen just once and 3.5% to 4.5% held by the top ten. Source: peripheral blood, taken on day 0 of AZD1222 vaccination. The genes are TRBV5-6 and TRBJ1-4; D perhaps matches TRBD1 (6 bases). The TCR originated in an adult in good health. In DNA, the CDR3 is TGTGCCAGCAGCTTTAGGCAGGGGCTCGATGAAAAACTGTTTTTT. Its translation: CASSFRQGLDEKLFF.